This T cell receptor (beta chain) emerged from a study of CD8 T cells in Susac syndrome. This clonotype was found once. The V and J ends lost 2 bases and 5 bases, in that order; junction bases with no gene match: 6. CDR1 GTSNPN and CDR2 SVGIG come from the germline V gene (reference sequence). The CDR3 runs to 14 residues. The RNA input was roughly 0.45 to 1 ug, and it was reverse transcribed with random hexamers. MiXCR, applied by TCRdb to the immunoSEQ multiplex PCR reads, yields one record per CDR3 protein. The sample records 80,000 to 90,000 distinct CDR3 sequences, 85% to 95% being singletons. The chain is built from TRBV30 and TRBJ2-3, with 8 positions matching TRBD1. The sequence was obtained from a human donor with Susac syndrome. The sequenced material came from CD8+ T cells from PBMCs. The CDR3 nucleotides read TGTGCCTGGAGTCAGGGGGCAGGTCGAGATACGCAGTATTTT. It translates to CAWSQGAGRDTQYF.